The T cell receptor beta chain under discussion was sequenced for a study of blood T cells in healthy people across ages. The CDR3 is 15 residues long. The germline CDR1 and CDR2 sequences are SGHRS and YFSETQ. V lost 2 bases to trimming and J lost 4 bases; unmatched junction nucleotides: 5. Next came a second PCR, run for about 6 to 12 cycles, which used a sample-barcoded 5' primer along with a J-beta primer mix. One entry per CDR3 protein results from TCRdb running MiXCR on the 5' RACE reads. This sample has about 2 million distinct CDR3 sequences; roughly 49% occur once, and the top ten carry more than 2%.

This TCR came from a woman between 40 and 50 years old in good health. Sequencing was performed on blood. This chain uses TRBV5-1 with TRBJ2-1; 8 bases align to TRBD2. Here the CDR3 reads CASSLAGDLYNEQFF. The CDR3 DNA sequence: TGCGCCAGCAGCTTAGCGGGGGACCTTTACAATGAGCAGTTCTTC.